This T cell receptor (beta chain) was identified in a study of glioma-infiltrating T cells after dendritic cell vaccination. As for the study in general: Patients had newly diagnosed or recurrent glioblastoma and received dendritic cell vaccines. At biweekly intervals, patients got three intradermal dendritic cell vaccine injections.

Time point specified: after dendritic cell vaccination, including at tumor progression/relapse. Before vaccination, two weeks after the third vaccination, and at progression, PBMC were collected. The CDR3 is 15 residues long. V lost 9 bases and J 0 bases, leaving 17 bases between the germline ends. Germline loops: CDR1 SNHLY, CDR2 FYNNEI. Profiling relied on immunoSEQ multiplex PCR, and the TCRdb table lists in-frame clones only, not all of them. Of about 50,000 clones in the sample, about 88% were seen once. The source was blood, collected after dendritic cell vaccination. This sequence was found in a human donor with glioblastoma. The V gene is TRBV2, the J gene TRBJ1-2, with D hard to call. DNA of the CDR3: TGTGCCAGTAAGCCTGTAAACTTGGCTAACTATGGCTACACCTTC. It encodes CASKPVNLANYGYTF.